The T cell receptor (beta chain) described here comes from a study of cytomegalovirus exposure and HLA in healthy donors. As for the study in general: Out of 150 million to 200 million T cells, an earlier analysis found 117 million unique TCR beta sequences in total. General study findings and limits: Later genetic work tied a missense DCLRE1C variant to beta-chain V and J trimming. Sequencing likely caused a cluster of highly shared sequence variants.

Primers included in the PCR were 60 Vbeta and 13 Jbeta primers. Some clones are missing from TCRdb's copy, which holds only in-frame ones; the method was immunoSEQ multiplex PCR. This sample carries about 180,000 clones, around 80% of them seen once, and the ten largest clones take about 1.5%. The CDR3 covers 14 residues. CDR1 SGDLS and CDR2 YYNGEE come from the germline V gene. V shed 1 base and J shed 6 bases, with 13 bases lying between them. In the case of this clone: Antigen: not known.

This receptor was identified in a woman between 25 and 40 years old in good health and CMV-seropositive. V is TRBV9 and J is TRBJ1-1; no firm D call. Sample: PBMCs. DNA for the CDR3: TGTGCCAGCAGCGTATATCCAGATATCGCTGAAGCTTTCTTT. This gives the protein CASSVYPDIAEAFF.